This T cell receptor beta chain was documented in a study of blood T cell repertoires in COVID-19. CDR1 is KGHSH, CDR2 LQKENI, per germline. The CDR3 is 17 amino acids. Trimming removed 3 bases from V and 2 bases from J; junction bases left unmatched: 9. Here immunoSEQ multiplex PCR was the method, and the copy in TCRdb shows in-frame clones only, minus some. This table has more than 85,000 clones, approximately 84% appearing once. Sequencing used peripheral blood. The receptor was isolated from a woman in her fifties or sixties with acute or convalescent COVID-19. V and J are TRBV18 and TRBJ1-3; TRBD1 matches at 8 bases. The CDR3 coding sequence is TGTGCCAGCTCACCTCAGGGGGCGAGAATCCCTGGAAACACCATATATTTT. It translates to CASSPQGARIPGNTIYF.